In its sample, the clone carrying this T cell receptor beta chain was seen many times. The data were taken from a study of T cells in Graves' hyperthyroidism and ophthalmopathy. TCR beta CDR3 regions were amplified from RNA transcripts. RT-PCR in the first round (using the HTBI primer set) targeted the TCR CDR3. Each CDR3 protein is one row after TCRdb ran MiXCR on the multiplex PCR reads. The data hold hundreds of thousands of distinct CDR3 sequences, with around 38% observed a single time. Germline lookup yields CDR1 LNHNV and CDR2 YYDKDF (reference sequence). This CDR3 comprises 14 residues. The ends were cut back, 4 bases at V and 5 bases at J, with 14 bases in the middle.

The V gene is TRBV15, the J gene TRBJ2-5, with D unclear. This receptor was obtained from a man younger than 35 with Graves' hyperthyroidism. Sequenced: blood. CDR3 coding DNA: TGTGCCACCAGCACCCGTGGGCTCATGGAGACCCAGTACTTC. It specifies CATSTRGLMETQYF.